In this sample, the clone carrying this T cell receptor beta chain turned up a few times. The entry originates in a study of blood T cell repertoires in COVID-19. The data were produced by immunoSEQ multiplex PCR, yet TCRdb's version contains in-frame clones alone and is incomplete. The table shows roughly 110,000 clones, with over 75% occurring only once. There are 13 residues in the CDR3. V lost 0 bases to trimming and J lost 9 bases, with 6 bases between them. The germline gives CDR1 LGHDT, CDR2 YNNKEL (reference sequence). Input material: peripheral blood. The chain has TRBV3-1 (or the pseudogene TRBV3-2) and TRBJ1-6, with D maybe TRBD1 (5 bases). This receptor was taken from a woman in her seventies who had recovered from COVID-19. The DNA of the CDR3 is TGTGCCAGCAGCCAAGACAGGGCTTCACCCCTCCACTTT. Protein: CASSQDRASPLHF.